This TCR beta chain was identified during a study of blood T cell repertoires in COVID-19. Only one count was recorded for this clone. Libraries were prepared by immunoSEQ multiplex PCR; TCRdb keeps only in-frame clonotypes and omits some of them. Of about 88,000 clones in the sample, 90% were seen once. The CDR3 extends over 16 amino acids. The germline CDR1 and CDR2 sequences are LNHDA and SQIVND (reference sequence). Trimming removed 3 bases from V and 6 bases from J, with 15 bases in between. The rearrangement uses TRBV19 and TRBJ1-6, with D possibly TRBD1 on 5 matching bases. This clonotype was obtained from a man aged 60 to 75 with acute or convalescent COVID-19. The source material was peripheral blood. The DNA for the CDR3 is TGTGCCAGTAGTATGATCGGCCAGGGCTCTAATTCACCCCTCCACTTT. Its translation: CASSMIGQGSNSPLHF.